The clone carrying this TCR beta chain was recorded a few times. V trimming: 6 bases; J trimming: 1 base; junction bases outside the gene matches: 8. CDR3 length: 15 amino acids. From germline, CDR1 is SGHDT and CDR2 YYEEEE. Assay used: immunoSEQ multiplex PCR; TCRdb lists only in-frame clones, some missing. This table holds 100,000 to 150,000 clones, approximately 90% found once. These data come from a study of control samples from healthy donors and cancer patients. Source material: blood. The receptor's source is a woman aged 50 to 60 in good health. The V and J genes are TRBV5-6 and TRBJ2-5, with 8 bases lining up with TRBD1. The CDR3 DNA follows: TGTGCCAGCAATGGGTTGGACAGGGTCCAAGAGACCCAGTACTTC. Translation gives CASNGLDRVQETQYF.